The next 7 T cell receptor beta chains were all read from a single sample in a study of blood T cell repertoires in COVID-19. Some clones are missing from TCRdb's copy, which holds only in-frame ones; the method was immunoSEQ multiplex PCR. The data contain 250,000 or so clones, roughly nine tenths of them singletons. The sequenced sample was peripheral blood. The origin of the receptors is a man between 18 and 29 years old with active or convalescent COVID-19.

J is TRBJ1-1 and V is TRBV7-3; unclear D gene. This CDR3 has 13 amino acids. CDR1 and CDR2 from the germline V gene are SGHTA and FQGTGA. V lost 5 bases, J lost 11 bases, and 18 bases lay in between. The chain's CDR3 is CASSLGGNNAAFF. Here the CDR3 DNA reads TGTGCCAGCAGCCTGGGAGGGAACAACGCGGCTTTCTTT.

This sequence joins TRBV7-9 and TRBJ2-3; TRBD1 agrees at 7 bases. V was pared by 1 base and J by 5 bases, with 3 bases of the junction left unmatched. This CDR3 has 14 amino acids. The germline gives CDR1 SEHNR, CDR2 FQNEAQ (reference sequence). This CDR3 reads CASSLVAGGDTQYF. The CDR3 region has the DNA TGTGCCAGCAGCTTAGTCGCAGGGGGAGATACGCAGTATTTT.

The chain couples TRBV18 to TRBJ1-3, with D perhaps matching TRBD1 (6 bases). V was trimmed by 1 base and J by 1 base, leaving 14 bases between them. This CDR3 comprises 17 residues. The V gene's germline CDR1 is KGHSH and CDR2 LQKENI. The CDR3 DNA reads as TGTGCCAGCTCACCACTAAATATGGGGGCTTCTGGAAACACCATATATTTT. It codes for CASSPLNMGASGNTIYF.

This chain joins TRBV11-2 and TRBJ2-1; D ambiguous. The germline CDR1 and CDR2 sequences are SGHAT and FQNNGV. The CDR3 extends over 15 amino acids. V was trimmed by 2 bases and J by 7 bases, leaving 15 bases between them. The CDR3 sequence is CASSLFFGRINEQFF. CDR3 DNA: TGTGCCAGCAGCTTATTCTTTGGTAGAATTAATGAGCAGTTCTTC.

The gene calls are TRBV4-1 and TRBJ2-7, with D unresolved. CDR3 length: 13 amino acids. CDR1 is MGHRA and CDR2 is YSYEKL in the germline V gene. The ends were cut back, 1 base at V and 3 bases at J, with 7 bases in the middle. The CDR3: CASSQGVGYEQYF. CDR3 in DNA: TGCGCCAGCAGCCAAGGAGTCGGCTACGAGCAGTACTTC.

This clone was seen just once. The CDR3 here is CASSLEQGGSYEQYF. The CDR3 DNA reads as TGCGCCAGCAGCTTGGAGCAGGGGGGCTCCTACGAGCAGTACTTC. The chain employs TRBV5-1 and TRBJ2-7, with D tentatively TRBD1 (7 bases). Germline V gene lookup returns CDR1 SGHRS and CDR2 YFSETQ. V lost 0 bases, J lost 0 bases, and 10 bases lay in between. The CDR3 runs to 15 residues.

The CDR3 protein is CASSSTGQETQYF. Written as DNA, the CDR3 is TGTGCCAGCAGTTCGACCGGGCAAGAGACCCAGTACTTC. This chain joins TRBV13 and TRBJ2-5; D not certain. The germline V gene encodes CDR1 PRHDT and CDR2 FYEKMQ (reference sequence). The CDR3 consists of 13 residues. V lost 6 bases to trimming and J lost 2 bases, with 10 bases between them.